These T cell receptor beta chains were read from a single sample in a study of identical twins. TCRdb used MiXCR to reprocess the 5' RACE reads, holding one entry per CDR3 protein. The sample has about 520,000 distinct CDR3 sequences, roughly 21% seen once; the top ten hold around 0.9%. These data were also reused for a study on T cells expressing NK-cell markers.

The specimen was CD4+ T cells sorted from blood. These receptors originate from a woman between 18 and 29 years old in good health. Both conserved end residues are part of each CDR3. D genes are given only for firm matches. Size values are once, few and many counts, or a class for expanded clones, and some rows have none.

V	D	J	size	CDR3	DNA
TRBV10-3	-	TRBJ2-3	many	CAIKGNQMTDTQYF	TGTGCCATCAAAGGGAACCAGATGACAGATACGCAGTATTTT
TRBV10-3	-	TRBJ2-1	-	CAISNYSLNEQFF	TGTGCCATCAGTAACTACTCCCTTAATGAGCAGTTCTTC
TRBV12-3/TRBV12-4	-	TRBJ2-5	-	CASTWESGETQYF	TGTGCCAGCACCTGGGAATCGGGGGAGACCCAGTACTTC
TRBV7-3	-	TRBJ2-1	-	CASSLVGGVDNEQFF	TGTGCCAGCAGCTTAGTCGGCGGGGTCGACAATGAGCAGTTCTTC
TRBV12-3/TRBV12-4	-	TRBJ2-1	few	CASSHWGSADEQFF	TGTGCCAGCAGTCACTGGGGGAGCGCCGATGAGCAGTTCTTC
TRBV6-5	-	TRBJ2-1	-	CASSYSGRRLTWNEQFF	TGTGCCAGCAGTTACTCAGGGAGGAGACTTACGTGGAATGAGCAGTTCTTC
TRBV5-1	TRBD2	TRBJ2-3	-	CASSLGPSGGALPDTQYF	TGCGCCAGCAGCTTGGGTCCTAGCGGGGGGGCCTTGCCAGATACGCAGTATTTT
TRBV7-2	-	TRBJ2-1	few	CASSLHREYNEQFF	TGTGCCAGCAGCTTACACCGGGAGTACAATGAGCAGTTCTTC
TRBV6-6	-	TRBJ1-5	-	CASSPAANQPQHF	TGTGCCAGCAGTCCTGCGGCCAATCAGCCCCAGCATTTT
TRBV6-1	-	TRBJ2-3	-	CASRGDLGTSTDTQYF	TGTGCCAGCAGAGGGGACCTGGGGACAAGCACAGATACGCAGTATTTT
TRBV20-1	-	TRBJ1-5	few	CSAREAREQPQHF	TGCAGTGCTAGAGAGGCGAGGGAACAGCCCCAGCATTTT
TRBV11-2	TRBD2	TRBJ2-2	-	CASSKGLAGGTGELFF	TGTGCCAGCAGCAAGGGACTAGCGGGGGGTACCGGGGAGCTGTTTTTT
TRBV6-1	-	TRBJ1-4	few	CASSSWGSNEKLFF	TGTGCCAGCAGCTCCTGGGGTTCTAATGAAAAACTGTTTTTT
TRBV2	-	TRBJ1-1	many	CASSVGRVNTEAFF	TGTGCCAGCAGTGTGGGGAGGGTGAACACTGAAGCTTTCTTT
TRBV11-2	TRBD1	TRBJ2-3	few	CASSYWDRPTDTQYF	TGTGCCAGCAGCTACTGGGACAGACCCACAGATACGCAGTATTTT
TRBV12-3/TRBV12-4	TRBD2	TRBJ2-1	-	CASSSTGGANEQFF	TGTGCCAGCAGTTCTACGGGGGGGGCCAATGAGCAGTTCTTC
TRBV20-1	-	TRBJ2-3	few	CSARRYTDTQYF	TGCAGTGCTAGACGATACACAGATACGCAGTATTTT
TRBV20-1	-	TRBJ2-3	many	CSARQAGRSTDTQYF	TGCAGTGCTAGACAGGCAGGTAGAAGCACAGATACGCAGTATTTT
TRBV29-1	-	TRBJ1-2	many	CSVGEGRYGYTF	TGCAGCGTTGGAGAGGGACGGTATGGCTACACCTTC
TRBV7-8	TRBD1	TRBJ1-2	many	CASSLGQGAGYTF	TGTGCCAGCAGCTTAGGGCAGGGGGCTGGCTACACCTTC
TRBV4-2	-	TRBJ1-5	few	CASSQGERRNQPQHF	TGTGCCAGCAGCCAGGGGGAGAGGCGCAATCAGCCCCAGCATTTT
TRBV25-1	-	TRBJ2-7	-	CASTPTVGGRYEQYF	TGTGCCAGCACTCCCACAGTCGGGGGGCGCTACGAGCAGTACTTC
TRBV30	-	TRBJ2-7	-	CAWSGSDVSYEQYF	TGTGCCTGGAGTGGTTCAGATGTCTCCTACGAGCAGTACTTC
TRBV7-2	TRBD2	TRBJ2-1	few	CASSVGTSGSSGQFF	TGTGCCAGCAGCGTGGGGACTAGCGGGAGCTCGGGGCAGTTCTTC
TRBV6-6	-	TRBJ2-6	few	CAINRRGANVLTF	TGTGCCATCAACCGCAGGGGGGCCAACGTCCTGACTTTC
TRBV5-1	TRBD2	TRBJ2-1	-	CASSTYSGSTYNEQFF	TGCGCCAGCAGCACATATAGCGGGAGTACCTACAATGAGCAGTTCTTC
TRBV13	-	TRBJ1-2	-	CASSFGQTNGYTF	TGTGCCAGCAGCTTCGGACAGACAAATGGCTACACCTTC
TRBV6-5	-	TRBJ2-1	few	CASSFLTGEQFF	TGTGCCAGCAGTTTCCTGACTGGGGAGCAGTTCTTC
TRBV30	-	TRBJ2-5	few	CAWMKGLQYF	TGTGCCTGGATGAAGGGCCTCCAGTACTTC
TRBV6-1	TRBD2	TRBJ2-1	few	CASKLLTSGGGRDEQFF	TGTGCCAGCAAACTCTTGACTAGCGGGGGGGGTCGGGATGAGCAGTTCTTC
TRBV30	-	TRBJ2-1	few	CAWRNRDEQFF	TGTGCCTGGAGGAATCGTGATGAGCAGTTCTTC
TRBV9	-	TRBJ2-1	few	CASSVVGDTYNEQFF	TGTGCCAGCAGCGTAGTCGGGGACACCTACAATGAGCAGTTCTTC
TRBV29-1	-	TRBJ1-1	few	CSVGDGTLNTEAFF	TGCAGCGTTGGCGACGGAACTCTGAACACTGAAGCTTTCTTT
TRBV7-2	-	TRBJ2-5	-	CASSLSAAEETQYF	TGTGCCAGCAGCTTATCCGCCGCGGAAGAGACCCAGTACTTC
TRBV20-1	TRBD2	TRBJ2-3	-	CSARNSGGGADTQYF	TGCAGTGCTAGAAACAGCGGGGGCGGCGCAGATACGCAGTATTTT
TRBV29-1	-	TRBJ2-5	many	CSARDSKETQYF	TGCAGCGCTCGGGACTCTAAAGAGACCCAGTACTTC